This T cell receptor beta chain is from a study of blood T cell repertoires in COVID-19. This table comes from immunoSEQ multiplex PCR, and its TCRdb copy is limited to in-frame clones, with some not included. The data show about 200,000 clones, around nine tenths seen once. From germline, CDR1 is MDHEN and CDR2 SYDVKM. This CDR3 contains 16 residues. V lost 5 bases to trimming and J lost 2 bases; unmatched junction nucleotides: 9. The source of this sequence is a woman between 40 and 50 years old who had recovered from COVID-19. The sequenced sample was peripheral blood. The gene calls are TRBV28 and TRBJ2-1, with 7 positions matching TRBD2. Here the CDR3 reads CASSPTGEGTYNEQFF. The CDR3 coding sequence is TGTGCCAGCAGTCCCACCGGGGAGGGAACCTACAATGAGCAGTTCTTC.